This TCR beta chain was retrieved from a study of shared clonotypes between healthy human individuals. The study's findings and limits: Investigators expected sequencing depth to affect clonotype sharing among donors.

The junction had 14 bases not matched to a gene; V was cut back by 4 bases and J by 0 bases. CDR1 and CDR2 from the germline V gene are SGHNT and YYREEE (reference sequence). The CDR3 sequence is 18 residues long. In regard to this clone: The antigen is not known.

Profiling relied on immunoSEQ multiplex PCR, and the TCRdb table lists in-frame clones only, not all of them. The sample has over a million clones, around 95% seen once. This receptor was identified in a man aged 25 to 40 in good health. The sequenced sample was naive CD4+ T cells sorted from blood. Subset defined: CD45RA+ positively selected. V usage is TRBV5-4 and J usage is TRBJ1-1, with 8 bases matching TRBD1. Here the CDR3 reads CASSGGDRRLLMNTEAFF. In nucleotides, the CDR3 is TGTGCCAGCAGCGGGGGGGACAGGCGCCTCCTTATGAACACTGAAGCTTTCTTT. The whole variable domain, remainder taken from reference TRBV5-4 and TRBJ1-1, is ETGVTQSPTHLIKTRGQQVTLRCSSQSGHNTVSWYQQALGQGPQFIFQYYREEENGRGNFPPRFSGLQFPNYSSELNVNALELDDSALYLCASSGGDRRLLMNTEAFFGQGTRLTVV.